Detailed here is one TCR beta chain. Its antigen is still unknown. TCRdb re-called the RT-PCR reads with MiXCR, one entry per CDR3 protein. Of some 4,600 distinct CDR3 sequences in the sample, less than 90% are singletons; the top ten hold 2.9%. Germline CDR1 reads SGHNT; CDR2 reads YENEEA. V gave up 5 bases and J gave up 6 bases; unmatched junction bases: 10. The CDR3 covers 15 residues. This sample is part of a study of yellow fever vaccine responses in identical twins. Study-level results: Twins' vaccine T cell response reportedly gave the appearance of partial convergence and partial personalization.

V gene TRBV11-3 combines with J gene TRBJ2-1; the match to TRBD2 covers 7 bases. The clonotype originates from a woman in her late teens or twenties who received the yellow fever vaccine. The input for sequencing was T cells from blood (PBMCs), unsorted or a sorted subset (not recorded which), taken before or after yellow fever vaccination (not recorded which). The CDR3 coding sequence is TGTGCCAGCAGCCTTGTCGGGACTAAAGGCAATGAGCAGTTCTTC. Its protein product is CASSLVGTKGNEQFF.